Only one count was recorded for the clone carrying this T cell receptor beta chain. Clones were read by immunoSEQ multiplex PCR, and TCRdb kept only the in-frame ones, dropping some. Of more than 50,000 clones in the sample, roughly 95% were seen once. This record belongs to a study of control samples from healthy donors and cancer patients. Material for sequencing was blood. The receptor was derived from a woman younger than 35 in good health.

CDR3: CASLQGASINYGYTF. CDR3 nucleotide sequence: TGTGCCAGTCTACAAGGGGCCAGTATAAACTATGGCTACACCTTC. The genes are TRBV19 and TRBJ1-2; D may be TRBD1 (5 bases). With 8 bases removed from V and 2 bases from J, the gap between germline ends came to 18 bases. Germline CDR1 is LNHDA and CDR2 is SQIVND (reference sequence). CDR3 length equals 15 residues.